Listed below are T cell receptor beta chains from one sample, sequenced in a study of T cell responses to AZD1222 COVID-19 vaccine. Libraries were prepared by immunoSEQ multiplex PCR; TCRdb keeps only in-frame clonotypes and omits some of them. The table records 90,000 to 150,000 clones, more than 75% of them present only once. Sequencing used peripheral blood, obtained on day 0 of AZD1222 vaccination. These receptors all come from an adult in good health. The CDR3 runs from the conserved cysteine through the conserved F or W. A D gene is named only where the DNA matches it firmly. Size values are once, few and many counts, or a class for expanded clones, and some rows have none.

cdr3_length,clone_size,v_call,j_call,d_call,cdr3_aa,cdr3_nt
14,-,TRBV18,TRBJ1-4,TRBD1,CASSPLDRGEKLFF,TGTGCCAGCTCACCACTGGACAGGGGCGAAAAACTGTTTTTT
14,-,TRBV5-4,TRBJ1-1,-,CASSEIGVNTEAFF,TGTGCCAGCAGCGAGATTGGGGTGAACACTGAAGCTTTCTTT
17,-,TRBV13,TRBJ2-3,TRBD2,CASSSPRGAGDDDTQYF,TGTGCCAGCAGCTCCCCCCGCGGGGCGGGGGATGACGATACGCAGTATTTT
16,once,TRBV24-1,TRBJ2-2,TRBD1,CATSDRGQGVSGELFF,TGTGCCACCAGTGACCGCGGACAGGGGGTTTCAGGGGAGCTGTTTTTT
14,-,TRBV6-5,TRBJ2-7,TRBD1,CASTIGQGAYEQYF,TGTGCCAGCACCATCGGACAGGGGGCTTACGAGCAGTACTTC
12,-,TRBV2,TRBJ2-7,TRBD1,CATGQGTYEQYF,TGTGCCACAGGACAGGGGACCTACGAGCAGTACTTC
15,-,TRBV13,TRBJ2-1,-,CASSLPRAPYNEQFF,TGTGCCAGCAGCTTACCCCGAGCGCCCTACAATGAGCAGTTCTTC
13,-,TRBV5-1,TRBJ2-5,-,CASTQPGQETQYF,TGCGCCAGTACCCAGCCGGGGCAAGAGACCCAGTACTTC
14,-,TRBV18,TRBJ2-7,-,CASSPVRGGDEQYF,TGTGCCAGCTCACCAGTCAGGGGAGGGGACGAGCAGTACTTC
16,-,TRBV7-3,TRBJ2-1,TRBD2,CASSPVIAGAYNEQFF,TGTGCCAGCAGCCCAGTTATAGCGGGGGCCTACAATGAGCAGTTCTTC
14,-,TRBV27,TRBJ1-5,-,CASSFSGPNQPQHF,TGTGCCAGCAGTTTCTCAGGACCTAATCAGCCCCAGCATTTT
14,-,TRBV6-5,TRBJ1-1,TRBD1,CASSLNQGGTEAFF,TGTGCCAGCAGTCTAAATCAGGGGGGCACTGAAGCTTTCTTT
14,few,TRBV5-4,TRBJ1-2,-,CASRRETEASGYTF,TGTGCCAGCAGGAGGGAAACTGAGGCGTCTGGCTACACCTTC
15,-,TRBV7-3,TRBJ2-1,TRBD2,CASSTGGTSYNEQFF,TGTGCCAGCAGTACTGGAGGGACTAGCTACAATGAGCAGTTCTTC
15,-,TRBV7-2,TRBJ1-2,TRBD1,CASSLDRGSGYGYTF,TGTGCCAGCAGCTTAGACAGGGGGAGTGGCTATGGCTACACCTTC
13,once,TRBV5-1,TRBJ1-5,-,CASSLSGNQPQHF,TGCGCCAGCAGCTTGTCCGGAAATCAGCCCCAGCATTTT
16,-,TRBV3-1/TRBV3-2,TRBJ2-1,TRBD2,CASSPGAGTSLNEQFF,TGTGCCAGCAGCCCGGGCGCCGGGACTAGTCTCAATGAGCAGTTCTTC
19,-,TRBV6-2/TRBV6-3,TRBJ1-5,-,CASSYSHLWRQKDNQPQHF,TGTGCCAGCAGTTACTCGCATCTTTGGCGTCAGAAGGACAATCAGCCCCAGCATTTT
16,-,TRBV6-5,TRBJ2-4,TRBD1,CASSYSGTGVKNIQYF,TGTGCCAGCAGTTACTCCGGGACAGGGGTCAAAAACATTCAGTACTTC
13,-,TRBV6-6,TRBJ2-2,-,CASSFRNTGELFF,TGTGCCAGCAGTTTTCGGAACACCGGGGAGCTGTTTTTT
13,-,TRBV11-2,TRBJ2-7,-,CASSLRGGGQTYF,TGTGCCAGCAGCTTAAGGGGGGGAGGTCAGACGTACTTC
18,-,TRBV14,TRBJ2-3,TRBD2,CASSQDLAGGRGTDTQYF,TGTGCCAGCAGCCAAGATTTAGCGGGGGGGCGTGGCACAGATACGCAGTATTTT
16,-,TRBV7-9,TRBJ2-3,TRBD2,CASSAASGVFTDTQYF,TGTGCCAGCAGCGCGGCTAGCGGGGTGTTCACAGATACGCAGTATTTT
15,few,TRBV7-2,TRBJ2-1,TRBD2,CASSPTGASGSEQFF,TGTGCCAGCAGCCCCACTGGGGCTAGCGGGAGTGAGCAGTTCTTC
16,-,TRBV7-2,TRBJ2-1,-,CASSLVSSGRGNEQFF,TGTGCCAGCAGCTTAGTCTCGAGTGGCCGCGGTAATGAGCAGTTCTTC
11,-,TRBV5-4,TRBJ2-5,TRBD2,CARTSGGTQYF,TGTGCCAGGACTAGCGGGGGCACCCAGTACTTC
11,-,TRBV5-8,TRBJ1-1,-,CASSLAPEAFF,TGTGCCAGCAGCCTCGCCCCTGAAGCTTTCTTT
11,-,TRBV6-5,TRBJ1-2,-,CALSQNYGYTF,TGTGCCCTTTCACAGAACTATGGCTACACCTTC